One TCR beta chain is described in this entry. Its antigen is not yet known. Base quality data are lacking; no much larger clone is found one base away. CDR1 and CDR2 are drawn from the germline V gene: WSHSY, SAAADI. The CDR3 measures 14 amino acids from cysteine to phenylalanine. Only the CDR3 DNA stays, 42 bases, in frame from base 1. The germline ends are 7 bases apart after V is trimmed by 4 bases and J by 1 base. The sample comes from a study of cytomegalovirus exposure and HLA in healthy donors (dated by TCRdb to about 2017). Concerning the study at large: An earlier analysis of 587 of the donors reported 276 Gb of sequence data and 117 million unique TCR beta sequences obtained from around 170 million T cells. An early release that covered about 600 HLA-typed donors contained approximately 320 gigabases of sequencing data and tens of millions of unique TCR sequences. Of the roughly 390 genotyped donors, 70% to 90% were placed in the genetic ancestry cluster associated with self-reported Caucasian donors. The study aimed to test whether cataloging public T cell receptors could reveal signatures of past pathogen exposure. The study profiled the T cell repertoires of 500 to 800 subjects by immunosequencing and related them to cytomegalovirus serostatus. Along with the approximately 700-subject first cohort, a separate validation cohort of around 110 different subjects was used. To predict cytomegalovirus infection status, the study combined high-throughput TCR immunosequencing, statistical association of individual TCRs with disease status, and machine learning. In a later analysis, previously published TCR beta repertoires from 550 to 750 donors were re-analyzed and high-resolution HLA genotyping was added so that TCR occurrence patterns could be studied. Rather than using new phenotypic data, the later analysis identified candidate immune exposures from TCR beta sequences and from how often those sequences occurred across donors. An earlier analysis of 450 to 750 of the donors used high-throughput TCR beta sequencing to judge whether each TCR beta V gene segment behaved as functional or pseudogenic. Donor age, sex, ethnicity and CMV serostatus were compiled together with the repertoire data. In a later genetic analysis, genome-wide SNP genotypes for about 55% of the roughly 700 donors were used, and that subset was treated as a discovery cohort. Every repertoire in the discovery cohort had been generated on one and the same sequencing platform. Class I and class II HLA loci were covered by the typing at four-digit resolution. The number of donors typed differed by locus, with roughly 620-630 for A, B, C, DRB1 and DQB1, around 560 for DQA1, about 610 for DPA1, and 400 to 490 for DPB1. Four or five DR-DQ haplotypes were handled as single units for association and clustering, since linkage in the cohort was strong. Among 398 genotyped donors of the cohort, an average of around 240,000 unique TCR beta nucleotide sequences were sequenced per donor, approximately 20% of them non-productive. Broad study findings and their caveats: The classifier was reported to diagnose cytomegalovirus status with high specificity and sensitivity in both the original cohort and the validation cohort. According to a later analysis, parvovirus B19, influenza, CMV and Epstein-Barr virus appeared linked to several top co-occurrence clusters. According to a later analysis, most CMV-associated TCR beta chains appeared to be HLA-restricted, and the HLA associations seemed to be driven largely by CMV exposure. HLA typing was unavailable for some donors at each locus, so association tests used only the typed subset. Because counts were too low, 15 to 20 rarely observed V segments, including chromosome 9 orphons, were left out of the earlier analysis of about 620 of the donors. According to a later genetic analysis, donors in an Asian-associated ancestry cluster had fewer N-insertions in productive TCRs than the approximately 690-donor mean. Some IMGT-functional V segments, including TRBV6-2 and TRBV6-3, could not be distinguished by the 87-base-pair reads and were therefore excluded. In a later analysis, HLA-associated TCR beta chains showed more clonal expansion and lower generation probabilities than non-associated chains that were equally common. In the study, 150 to 200 TCR beta chains were listed as associated with cytomegalovirus. A further reported finding was that TCR beta sequences accurately predicted the HLA-A and HLA-B alleles for most subjects in the first cohort. While some public TCRs were present in many individuals, most TCR sequences turned up only very rarely across donors. At a false discovery rate of 0.05, a later analysis linked 16,951 TCR beta sequences to specific HLA alleles. CMV serostatus was the only immune exposure information available for the cohort. A few of the identified cytomegalovirus-associated TCR beta chains were confirmed in vitro to be specific for cytomegalovirus antigens. In a later analysis, TCR association rates were found to vary across HLA loci, with the most associated TCRs seen for DRB1 alleles and the fewest for HLA-C alleles. An association between a missense DCLRE1C variant and V-gene and J-gene trimming of TCR beta chains was found in a later genetic analysis and replicated in an independent cohort. Only TCR beta chains were sequenced in this cohort, and the absence of alpha or paired-chain data limited detectable features. The authors suggested that the approach could potentially be generalized to other disease states and immunological phenotypes. Correlated functional status among segregating V segments might reflect linkage disequilibrium, but an unknown experimental factor could not be ruled out. The sequencing pipeline was judged likely to have produced a cluster of highly shared sequence variants as a technical artifact. An earlier analysis of around 540 of the donors showed that most TCR beta V segments appeared in productive rearrangements either about 90% or about 30% of the time, which broadly matched IMGT annotations. Strong co-occurrence of HLA alleles, especially DR and DQ, made assigning TCR associations to individual alleles difficult. The presence/absence analyses assumed that sequencing depth was roughly uniform across donors, and that assumption may not be true.

The cohort consisted of hundreds of healthy bone marrow donors. Cohort members were all nominally healthy when sampled, although unrecorded immune exposures were likely present. The donor tested CMV seronegative, placing the donor among the 350 or so seronegative members of the cohort. A peripheral blood sample was collected from each donor, and TCR beta sequencing was performed on peripheral blood mononuclear cells. The Qiagen DNeasy Blood Extraction Kit was used to extract genomic DNA from the blood cell samples. Receptors were amplified or captured by the immunoSEQ multiplex PCR assay. For the multiplex PCR, a mixture combining 60 forward primers for TCR Vbeta segments and 13 reverse primers for TCR Jbeta segments was used. The CDR3 region of rearranged TCR beta genes was amplified from genomic DNA with a multiplex PCR assay. Amplified TCR beta libraries were sequenced as 87-base-pair reads on the Illumina HiSeq System. On the authors' methods: A later analysis tallied 70 million to 100 million unique TCR beta chains across the approximately 670 repertoires, and about 12 million of those chains were shared by two or more donors. Raw reads were error-corrected and collapsed into unique sequences with a nearest-neighbor algorithm that merged closely related sequences to remove PCR and sequencing errors. CDR3 sequences were aligned to IMGT reference sequences to assign V, D and J gene segments. For a sequence to be retained, at least a six-nucleotide match to both a V gene segment and a J gene segment was required. Rearrangements were classified as productive when the CDR3 lacked stop codons and remained in frame with V and J, and all other rearrangements were classified as non-productive. CDR3 was defined by IMGT convention, running from the second conserved V-encoded cysteine to the conserved J-encoded phenylalanine. Sequences without an unambiguous match to a single V gene segment were excluded from the earlier analysis of about 600 of the donors. An earlier analysis of 500 to 700 of the donors classified V segments as functional when productive rearrangements were above 56.7% and as segregating when the standard deviation between donors was above 5%. A statistical classification framework was built to diagnose cytomegalovirus status from the catalog of TCR beta chain sequences. A later analysis assigned V and J genes by comparing TCR nucleotide sequences with IMGT/GENE-DB human TR gene sequences. A later analysis assigned CDR3 sequences and most-parsimonious VDJ recombination scenarios with the TCRdist pipeline. In a later analysis, every TCR beta chain was defined by the combination of its CDR3 amino acid sequence and its V-gene family, and reads without a unique V-gene family were dropped. To address suspected cross-contamination and a sequencing artifact, a later analysis removed around 590 highly shared, low-generation-probability nucleotide sequences. For each public chain, a later analysis derived a clonal expansion index from normalized ranks of inferred template counts within each repertoire. In a later analysis, generation probabilities were computed using a VDJ recombination model fitted to out-of-frame rearrangements, and the results were checked against IGoR. In a later analysis, TCR-TCR, TCR-HLA and TCR-CMV co-occurrence was scored with hypergeometric tests, and a repertoire-size bias correction was applied to TCR pairs. False discovery rates were estimated in a later analysis by permuting HLA or CMV assignments 20 times. A later analysis grouped co-occurring TCRs with DBSCAN, adding TCRdist sequence similarity when clustering within HLA-allele-positive subsets. Repertoires with fewer than 30,000 or more than 120,000 public chains were left out of co-occurrence clustering, as were about 5 repertoires with anomalous nucleotide sharing. TCRdb took this table from immuneACCESS and kept in-frame rearrangements with V and J called. Such tables lack part of the clones; where checked against another copy, unresolved V genes explain under half of the gap, and the rest is unexplained. That table gives V, J and clone size, and the DNA gave D and trimming. The sample records 150,000 to 200,000 clones, 81% of which are singletons. The top ten clones comprise 1.5% to 2% of the sample.

The sequence came from a man in his late teens or twenties in good health and CMV-seronegative. The chain was built from TRBV10-2 and TRBJ2-2; a tentative D call is TRBD1 (5 bases match). Sequencing was carried out using PBMCs. The DNA sequence reads TGCGCCAGCAGTGGACAGAGGAACACCGGGGAGCTGTTTTTT. It translates to CASSGQRNTGELFF.